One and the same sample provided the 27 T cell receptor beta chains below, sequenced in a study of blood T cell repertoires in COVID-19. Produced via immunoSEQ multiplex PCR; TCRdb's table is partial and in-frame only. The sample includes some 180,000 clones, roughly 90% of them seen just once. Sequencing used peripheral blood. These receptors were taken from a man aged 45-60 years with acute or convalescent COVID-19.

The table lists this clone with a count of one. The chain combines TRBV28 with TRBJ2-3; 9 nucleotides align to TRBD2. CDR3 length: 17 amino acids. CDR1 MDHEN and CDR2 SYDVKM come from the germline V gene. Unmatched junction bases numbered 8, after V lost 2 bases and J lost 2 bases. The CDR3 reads CASSLDVAGAHTDTQYF. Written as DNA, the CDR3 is TGTGCCAGCAGTTTAGACGTAGCGGGGGCCCACACAGATACGCAGTATTTT. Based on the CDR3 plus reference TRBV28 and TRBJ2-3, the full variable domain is DVKVTQSSRYLVKRTGEKVFLECVQDMDHENMFWYRQDPGLGLRLIYFSYDVKMKEKGDIPEGYSVSREKKERFSLILESASTNQTSMYLCASSLDVAGAHTDTQYFGPGTRLTVL.

The CDR3: CASSRETGNEQFF. As DNA, the CDR3 is TGCGCCAGCAGCCGGGAGACCGGGAATGAGCAGTTCTTC. This sequence joins TRBV4-1 and TRBJ2-1, with D possibly matching TRBD2 (5 bases). Trimming shortened V by 4 bases and J by 7 bases, and 11 bases separated the two germline ends. This CDR3 has 13 amino acids. CDR1 and CDR2 (germline): MGHRA, YSYEKL.

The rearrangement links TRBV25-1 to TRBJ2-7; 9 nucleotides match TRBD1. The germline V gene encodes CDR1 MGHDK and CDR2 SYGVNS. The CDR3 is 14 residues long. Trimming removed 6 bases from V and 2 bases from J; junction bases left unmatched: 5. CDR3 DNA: TGTGCCAGCAGAGGGACAGGGCGAGCCTACGAGCAGTACTTC. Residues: CASRGTGRAYEQYF.

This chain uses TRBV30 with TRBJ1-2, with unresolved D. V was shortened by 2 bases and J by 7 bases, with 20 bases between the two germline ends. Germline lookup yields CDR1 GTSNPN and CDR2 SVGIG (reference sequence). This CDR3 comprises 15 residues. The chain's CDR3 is CAWSKPDTPLLGYTF. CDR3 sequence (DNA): TGTGCCTGGAGTAAGCCCGACACCCCGTTACTTGGCTACACCTTC.

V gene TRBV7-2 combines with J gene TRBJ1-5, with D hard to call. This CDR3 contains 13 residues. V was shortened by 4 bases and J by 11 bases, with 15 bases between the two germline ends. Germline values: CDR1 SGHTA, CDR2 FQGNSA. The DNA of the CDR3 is TGTGCCAGCAGCTCCGGGTACATGATGTCCCAGCATTTT. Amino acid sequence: CASSSGYMMSQHF.

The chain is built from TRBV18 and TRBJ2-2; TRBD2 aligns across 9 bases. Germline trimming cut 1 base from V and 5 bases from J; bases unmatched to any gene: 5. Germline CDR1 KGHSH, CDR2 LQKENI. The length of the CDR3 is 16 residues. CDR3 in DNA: TGTGCCAGCTCACCACGTAGCGGGAGAGGAACCGGGGAGCTGTTTTTT. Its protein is CASSPRSGRGTGELFF.

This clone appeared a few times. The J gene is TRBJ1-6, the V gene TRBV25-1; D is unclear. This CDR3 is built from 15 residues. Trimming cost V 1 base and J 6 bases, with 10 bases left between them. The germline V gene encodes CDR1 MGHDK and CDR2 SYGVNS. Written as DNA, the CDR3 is TGTGCCAGCAGTGAATCCCGCGGACTTAATTCACCCCTCCACTTT. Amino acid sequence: CASSESRGLNSPLHF.

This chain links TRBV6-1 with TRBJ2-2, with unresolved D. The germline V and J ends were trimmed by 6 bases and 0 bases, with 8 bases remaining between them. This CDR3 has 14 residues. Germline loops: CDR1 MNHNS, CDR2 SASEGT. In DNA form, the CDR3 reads TGTGCCAGCAGGGGCTTAACGAACACCGGGGAGCTGTTTTTT. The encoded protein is CASRGLTNTGELFF.

The CDR3 coding sequence is TGTGCCAGCAGTTTACTGGGGCCCTACGAGCAGTACTTC. This codes for CASSLLGPYEQYF. J is TRBJ2-7 and V is TRBV27; possibly TRBD1 for D (5 bases). The CDR3 runs to 13 residues. Germline V gene data show CDR1 as MNHEY and CDR2 as SMNVEV (reference sequence). The germline V and J ends were trimmed by 2 bases and 2 bases, with 7 bases remaining between them.

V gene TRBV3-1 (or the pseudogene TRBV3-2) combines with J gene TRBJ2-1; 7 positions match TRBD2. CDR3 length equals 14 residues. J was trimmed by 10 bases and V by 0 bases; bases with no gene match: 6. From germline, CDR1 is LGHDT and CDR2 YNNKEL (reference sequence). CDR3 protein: CASSQELAAREQFF. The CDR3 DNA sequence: TGTGCCAGCAGCCAAGAGCTAGCGGCCCGCGAGCAGTTCTTC.

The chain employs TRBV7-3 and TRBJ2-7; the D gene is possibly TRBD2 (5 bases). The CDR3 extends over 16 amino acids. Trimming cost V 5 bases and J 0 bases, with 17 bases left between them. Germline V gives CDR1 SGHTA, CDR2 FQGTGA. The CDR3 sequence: CASSPSDLQSSYEQYF. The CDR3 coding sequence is TGTGCCAGCAGCCCGTCGGACTTACAGAGCTCCTACGAGCAGTACTTC.

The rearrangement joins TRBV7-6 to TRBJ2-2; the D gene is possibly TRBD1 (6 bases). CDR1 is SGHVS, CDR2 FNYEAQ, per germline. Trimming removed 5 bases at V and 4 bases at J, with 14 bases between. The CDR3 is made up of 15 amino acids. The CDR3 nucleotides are TGTGCCAGCAGCCAGCCCACAGGGTCCACCGGGGAGCTGTTTTTT. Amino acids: CASSQPTGSTGELFF.

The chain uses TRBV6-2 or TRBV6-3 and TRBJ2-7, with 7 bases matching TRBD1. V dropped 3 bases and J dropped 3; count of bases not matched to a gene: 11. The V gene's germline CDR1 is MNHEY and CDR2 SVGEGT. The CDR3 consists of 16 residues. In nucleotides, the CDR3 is TGTGCCAGCAGTTATACTTACGGACAGGATTACTACGAGCAGTACGTC. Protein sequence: CASSYTYGQDYYEQYV.

The CDR3 nucleotides read TGTGCCAGCAGTCTCAGGACAGGTGGTCCGGGGGGCTACACCTTC. Protein sequence: CASSLRTGGPGGYTF. The chain carries TRBV27 and TRBJ1-2; the match to TRBD1 covers 7 bases. Trimming took 5 bases from V and 8 from J; bases not matched to a gene: 14. Per the germline V gene, CDR1 is MNHEY and CDR2 is SMNVEV (reference sequence). CDR3 length: 15 residues.

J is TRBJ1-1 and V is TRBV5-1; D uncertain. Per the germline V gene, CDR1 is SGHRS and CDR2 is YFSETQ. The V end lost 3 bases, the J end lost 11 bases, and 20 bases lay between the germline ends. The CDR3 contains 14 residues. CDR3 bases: TGCGCCAGCAGCTCCCCGGGAGAGCCGACTGGTGCTTTCTTT. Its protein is CASSSPGEPTGAFF.

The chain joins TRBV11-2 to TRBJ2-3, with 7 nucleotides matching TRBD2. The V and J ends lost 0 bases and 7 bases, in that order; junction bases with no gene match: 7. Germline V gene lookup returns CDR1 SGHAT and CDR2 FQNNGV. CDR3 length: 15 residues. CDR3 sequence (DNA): TGTGCCAGCAGCTTAGACAGCCTAGCGGCATATACGCAGTATTTT. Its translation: CASSLDSLAAYTQYF.

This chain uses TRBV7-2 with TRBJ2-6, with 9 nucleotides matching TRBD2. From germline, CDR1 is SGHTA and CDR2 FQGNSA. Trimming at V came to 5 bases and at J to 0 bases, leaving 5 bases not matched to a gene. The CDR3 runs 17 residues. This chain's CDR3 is CASSQTSGLSGANVLTF. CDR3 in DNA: TGTGCCAGCAGCCAGACTAGCGGACTCTCTGGGGCCAACGTCCTGACTTTC.

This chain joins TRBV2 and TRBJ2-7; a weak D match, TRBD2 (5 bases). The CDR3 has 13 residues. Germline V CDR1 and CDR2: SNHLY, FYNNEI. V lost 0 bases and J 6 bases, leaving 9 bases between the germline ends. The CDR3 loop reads CASSEANGVEQYV. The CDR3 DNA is TGTGCCAGCAGTGAAGCCAACGGGGTCGAGCAGTACGTC.

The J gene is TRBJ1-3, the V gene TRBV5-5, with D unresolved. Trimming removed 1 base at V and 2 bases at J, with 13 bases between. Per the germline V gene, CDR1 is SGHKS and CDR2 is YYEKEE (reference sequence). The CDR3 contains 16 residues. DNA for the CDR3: TGTGCCAGCAGCTTGATCCCGCGGGTAGCTGGAAACACCATATATTTT. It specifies CASSLIPRVAGNTIYF. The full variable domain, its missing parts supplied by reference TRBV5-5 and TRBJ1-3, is DAGVTQSPTHLIKTRGQQVTLRCSPISGHKSVSWYQQVLGQGPQFIFQYYEKEERGRGNFPDRFSARQFPNYSSELNVNALLLGDSALYLCASSLIPRVAGNTIYFGEGSWLTVV.

This CDR3 is CASSFVTWDRGAGELFF. As DNA, the CDR3 is TGTGCCAGCAGCTTTGTCACTTGGGACAGGGGGGCCGGGGAGCTGTTTTTT. The chain recombines TRBV5-6 with TRBJ2-2; 11 nucleotides agree with TRBD1. This CDR3 is 17 amino acids long. V was pared by 2 bases and J by 6 bases, with 9 bases of the junction left unmatched. The germline gives CDR1 SGHDT, CDR2 YYEEEE.

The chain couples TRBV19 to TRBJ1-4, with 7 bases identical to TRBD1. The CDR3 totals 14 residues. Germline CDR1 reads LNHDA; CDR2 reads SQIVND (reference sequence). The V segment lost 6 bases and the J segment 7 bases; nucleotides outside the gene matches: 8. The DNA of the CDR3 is TGTGCCAGTAGACCACAGGGGACTGTTGAAAAACTGTTTTTT. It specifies CASRPQGTVEKLFF.

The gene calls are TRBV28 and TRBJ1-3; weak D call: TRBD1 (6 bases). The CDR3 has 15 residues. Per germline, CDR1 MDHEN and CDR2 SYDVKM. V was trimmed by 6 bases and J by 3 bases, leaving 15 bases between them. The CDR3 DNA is TGTGCCAGCAGGGGCGGGGGGGCGAATGGAAACACCATATATTTT. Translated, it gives CASRGGGANGNTIYF.

The CDR3 loop reads CARQGEETQYF. CDR3 bases: TGTGCCAGACAGGGGGAAGAGACCCAGTACTTC. The chain couples TRBV2 to TRBJ2-5, with 8 positions matching TRBD1. CDR3 length: 11 residues. In germline, CDR1 is SNHLY, CDR2 FYNNEI. Losses at the gene ends were 9 bases for V and 3 bases for J; bases not matched to a gene: 0.

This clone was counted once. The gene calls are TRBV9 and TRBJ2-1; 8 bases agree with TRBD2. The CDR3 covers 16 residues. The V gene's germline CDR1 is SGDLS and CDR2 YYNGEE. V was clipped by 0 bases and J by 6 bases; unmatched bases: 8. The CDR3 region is CASSVGWREVPNEQFF. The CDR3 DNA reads TGTGCCAGCAGCGTAGGTTGGCGGGAGGTACCCAATGAGCAGTTCTTC.

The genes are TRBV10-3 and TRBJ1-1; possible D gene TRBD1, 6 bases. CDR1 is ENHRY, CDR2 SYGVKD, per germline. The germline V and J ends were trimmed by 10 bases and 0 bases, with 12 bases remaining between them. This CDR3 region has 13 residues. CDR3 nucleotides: TGTGCCACCCTGGGACAAATGAACACTGAAGCTTTCTTT. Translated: CATLGQMNTEAFF.

The CDR3, as DNA: TGTGCCAGTAGCCCTGTTATGAACACTGAAGCTTTCTTT. This gives the protein CASSPVMNTEAFF. This chain uses TRBV19 with TRBJ1-1, with no clear D. The CDR3 runs to 13 residues. The V end was cut by 6 bases, the J end by 0 bases, with 8 bases between. CDR1 is LNHDA and CDR2 is SQIVND in the germline V gene (reference sequence).

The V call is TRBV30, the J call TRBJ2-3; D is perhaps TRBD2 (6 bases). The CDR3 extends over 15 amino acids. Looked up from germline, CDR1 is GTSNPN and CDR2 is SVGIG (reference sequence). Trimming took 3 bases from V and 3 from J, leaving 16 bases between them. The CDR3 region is CAWSGTSSGTDTQYF. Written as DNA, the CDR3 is TGTGCCTGGAGCGGGACTTCCTCAGGGACAGATACGCAGTATTTT.